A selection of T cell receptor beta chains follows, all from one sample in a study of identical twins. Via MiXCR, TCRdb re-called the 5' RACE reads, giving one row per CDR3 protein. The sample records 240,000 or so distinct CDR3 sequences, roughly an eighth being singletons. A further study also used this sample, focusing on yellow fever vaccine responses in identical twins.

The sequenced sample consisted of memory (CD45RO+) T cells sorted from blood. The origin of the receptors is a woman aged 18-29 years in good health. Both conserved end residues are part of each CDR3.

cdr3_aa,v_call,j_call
CSAPIAEQTYNEQFF,TRBV20-1,TRBJ2-1
CSVGDSSYNEQFF,TRBV29-1,TRBJ2-1
CASSPLAGGENEQFF,TRBV18,TRBJ2-1
CASRGDRASEQFF,TRBV5-6,TRBJ2-1
CASSPPARGRYYNEQFF,TRBV7-9,TRBJ2-1
CASSLASRSGRGEQYF,TRBV7-8,TRBJ2-7
CASSPLGTIINEQFF,TRBV18,TRBJ2-1
CASTRTAGELFF,TRBV12-3/TRBV12-4,TRBJ2-2
CASSSAGTNYEQYF,TRBV27,TRBJ2-7
CAIGTGNTGELFF,TRBV10-3,TRBJ2-2
CASSLMTEETQYF,TRBV5-6,TRBJ2-5
CSARPGLASPEQYF,TRBV20-1,TRBJ2-7
CASSPGRGDEQFF,TRBV7-8,TRBJ2-1
CASRKSHQGGANEQFF,TRBV12-3/TRBV12-4,TRBJ2-1
CASTSSREQETQYF,TRBV13,TRBJ2-5
CSAPREPNLGSGELFF,TRBV20-1,TRBJ2-2
CASSPPGKSSYEQYF,TRBV9,TRBJ2-7
CASSSPSGMVDNEQFF,TRBV5-1,TRBJ2-1
CASSFLAGGSTDTQYF,TRBV5-8,TRBJ2-3
CSVGRPGEQYF,TRBV29-1,TRBJ2-7
CSARGGQGAENEQYF,TRBV20-1,TRBJ2-7
CASRRPGLGAGELFF,TRBV12-3/TRBV12-4,TRBJ2-2
CASSLPTHRLTDTQYF,TRBV27,TRBJ2-3
CASSQTPLASTDTQYF,TRBV6-1,TRBJ2-3
CASRGEFKNIQYF,TRBV28,TRBJ2-4
CASSPSAGARPKNIQYF,TRBV18,TRBJ2-4
CASSAGQGAYNEQFF,TRBV28,TRBJ2-1
CASSRLGNQPQHF,TRBV12-3/TRBV12-4,TRBJ1-5
CASSHRQGLKYTF,TRBV12-3/TRBV12-4,TRBJ1-2